A selection of T cell receptor beta chains follows, all from one sample in a study of CD8 T cells in Susac syndrome. MiXCR, applied by TCRdb to the immunoSEQ multiplex PCR reads, yields one record per CDR3 protein. Seen here are fewer than 300,000 distinct CDR3 sequences, roughly 85% observed once, and the top ten hold over 0.1%. The sequenced material came from CD8+ T cells from PBMCs. Every receptor here comes from a human donor with multiple sclerosis. CDR3s include the opening cysteine and the closing phenylalanine or tryptophan. A D gene is named only where the DNA matches it firmly. Clone size, where shown, is once, few, many, or a class for clones that have expanded.

-	TRBV7-6	once	TRBJ2-7	TGTGCCAGCAGCCCGCTCCAGGGGCCTTCGAACGAGCAGTACTTC	CASSPLQGPSNEQYF
-	TRBV27	-	TRBJ2-1	TGTGCCAGCAGTCCCCAGGCCTACAATGAGCAGTTCTTC	CASSPQAYNEQFF
-	TRBV7-6	once	TRBJ2-1	TGTGCCAGCAGCTTAATCGGCGGGGCGACCTACAATGAGCAGTTCTTC	CASSLIGGATYNEQFF
TRBD1	TRBV27	once	TRBJ2-4	TGTGCCAGCAGTTCGACAGGGGGAGGGAACATTCAGTACTTC	CASSSTGGGNIQYF
-	TRBV12-3/TRBV12-4	-	TRBJ1-2	TGTGCCAGCAGTTCCTCGGCGGGCTCCGGCTACACCTTC	CASSSSAGSGYTF
TRBD2	TRBV28	-	TRBJ2-1	TGTGCCAGCAACTACCGGGAGGATTACAATGAGCAGTTCTTC	CASNYREDYNEQFF
-	TRBV7-9	-	TRBJ1-1	TGTGCCAGCAGTCCCCCTACGGGGAACACTGAAGCTTTCTTT	CASSPPTGNTEAFF
TRBD1	TRBV6-1	-	TRBJ1-6	TGTGCCAGCGGAACCCGGGACAGTAATTCACCCCTCCACTTT	CASGTRDSNSPLHF
-	TRBV15	-	TRBJ1-2	TGTGCCACCAGCGGTTTAAGGGAGGGAGATGGCTACACCTTC	CATSGLREGDGYTF
TRBD1	TRBV10-2	-	TRBJ1-1	TGCGCCAGCAGGACAGGGGAGGGGTGGACTGAAGCTTTCTTT	CASRTGEGWTEAFF
-	TRBV27	-	TRBJ2-1	TGTGCCAGCGGACTTCCGATCCGCGATGAGCAGTTCTTC	CASGLPIRDEQFF
-	TRBV27	-	TRBJ2-2	TGTGCCAGCAAGGGCAGCTTCACCGGGGAGCTGTTTTTT	CASKGSFTGELFF
-	TRBV19	-	TRBJ1-4	TGTGCCAGTATGAAAGGAGAAAAACTGTTTTTT	CASMKGEKLFF
TRBD2	TRBV9	-	TRBJ2-1	TGTGCCAGTTCCCCTAGCGGGAGGGCCAGGGAGCAGTTCTTC	CASSPSGRAREQFF
-	TRBV27	-	TRBJ2-3	TGTGCCAGCAGTAGTACAGGGACTAGCACAGATACGCAGTATTTT	CASSSTGTSTDTQYF
TRBD2	TRBV11-2	-	TRBJ2-7	TGTGCCAGCAGCTTTAGCGGGGAATACGAGCAGTACTTC	CASSFSGEYEQYF
-	TRBV27	-	TRBJ2-7	TGTGCCAGCACGTCGGGAGTAGGCGTAAAGTACTTC	CASTSGVGVKYF
-	TRBV11-2	-	TRBJ2-1	TGTGCCAGCAGCTTAATAGCCCCCAGGCTAGGTAATGAGCAGTTCTTC	CASSLIAPRLGNEQFF
-	TRBV29-1	-	TRBJ2-1	TGCAGCGTTGAAGATAGCCGGGAGTCGACCTACAATGAGCAGTTCTTC	CSVEDSRESTYNEQFF
-	TRBV5-1	-	TRBJ1-2	TGCGCCAGCAGCTTGGACAGCTATGGCTACACCTTC	CASSLDSYGYTF
-	TRBV30	-	TRBJ2-7	TGTGCCTGGAGTGTGAGCTCCTACGAGCAGTACTTC	CAWSVSSYEQYF
-	TRBV21-1	-	TRBJ1-3	TGTGCCAGCAGCAAAAAGAGAACACGGACCGACTCTGGAAACACCATATATTTT	CASSKKRTRTDSGNTIYF
-	TRBV6-5	-	TRBJ1-1	TGTGCCAGCAGTTACTCGAGCGGAGATTGGATGACTGAAGCTTTCTTT	CASSYSSGDWMTEAFF
-	TRBV9	-	TRBJ2-1	TGTGCCAGCAGCGTAGAAGCTAGCATGAACTACAATGAGCAGTTCTTC	CASSVEASMNYNEQFF
TRBD1	TRBV9	once	TRBJ2-7	TGTGCCAGCAGCGTAGGGGGACAGCCGAACGAGCAGTACTTC	CASSVGGQPNEQYF
TRBD2	TRBV7-2	-	TRBJ2-3	TGTGCCAGCAGCTTAGCGGGGGGACTAGCGGGTCGTACAGATACGCAGTATTTT	CASSLAGGLAGRTDTQYF
-	TRBV28	few	TRBJ2-7	TGTGCCAGCAGGGTGCAGGGATACTACGAGCAGTACTTC	CASRVQGYYEQYF
TRBD2	TRBV6-2/TRBV6-3	-	TRBJ2-1	TGTGCCAGCAGCTGGACTAGCGGGAGGTCGGGTGAGCAGTTCTTC	CASSWTSGRSGEQFF
-	TRBV19	-	TRBJ2-7	TGTGCCAGTAGTGAAACAGAAATCTACGAGCAGTACTTC	CASSETEIYEQYF
TRBD1	TRBV13	-	TRBJ2-1	TGTGCCAGCAGCCGTCGGGACAGGGGATACAATGAGCAGTTCTTC	CASSRRDRGYNEQFF
-	TRBV28	-	TRBJ2-1	TGTGCCAGCAATGGGGCGGGACCCTCTGAGCAGTTCTTC	CASNGAGPSEQFF
-	TRBV12-3/TRBV12-4	-	TRBJ1-3	TGTGCCAGCAGTTGGGCCACAGCCTCTGGAAACACCATATATTTT	CASSWATASGNTIYF
TRBD1	TRBV27	once	TRBJ2-7	TGTGCCAGCAGCCAAGGGACAGGGGGTTTTTACGAGCAGTACTTC	CASSQGTGGFYEQYF
-	TRBV18	-	TRBJ2-7	TGTGCCAGCTCACCACCGAAGACGGAAACCTACGAGCAGTACTTC	CASSPPKTETYEQYF
TRBD1	TRBV11-1	-	TRBJ2-7	TGTGCCAGCGGGGGACAGGGTTCCTACGAGCAGTACTTC	CASGGQGSYEQYF
TRBD2	TRBV28	-	TRBJ2-7	TGTGCCAGCAGGCACCCAGCGGGGGTTACCTACGAGCAGTACTTC	CASRHPAGVTYEQYF
TRBD1	TRBV5-1	-	TRBJ2-1	TGCGCCAGCAGAGTTTCTGGGACAGGGGGCTACAATGAGCAGTTCTTC	CASRVSGTGGYNEQFF
-	TRBV28	-	TRBJ1-5	TGTGCCAGCAGTTGGGACACCCAGGGGCCCCAGCATTTT	CASSWDTQGPQHF
-	TRBV29-1	-	TRBJ1-1	TGCAGCGTGCGTAACGGGGTGGGGACTGAAGCTTTCTTT	CSVRNGVGTEAFF
-	TRBV11-2	-	TRBJ2-7	TGTGCCAGCAGCCACTATTACGAGCAGTACTTC	CASSHYYEQYF
-	TRBV28	-	TRBJ2-4	TGTGCCAGCAGACCACTCAGGGGAGTCAAAAACATTCAGTACTTC	CASRPLRGVKNIQYF
TRBD1	TRBV7-9	-	TRBJ1-1	TGTGCCAGCAGCTTAGTTCAGGGGGGAGACGCTGAAGCTTTCTTT	CASSLVQGGDAEAFF
TRBD1	TRBV7-9	-	TRBJ1-1	TGTGCCAGCAGCTTAGGCGGGGGGTTGGGACAGGGAGAAAGAGAAGCTTTCTTT	CASSLGGGLGQGEREAFF
-	TRBV9	-	TRBJ2-5	TGTGCCAGCAGCCCGTCCGGCCGACAGGCACAAGAGACCCAGTACTTC	CASSPSGRQAQETQYF
TRBD1	TRBV28	-	TRBJ2-3	TGTGCCAGCAGTGTCGGGGACAGAAAGACAGATACGCAGTATTTT	CASSVGDRKTDTQYF
-	TRBV11-3	-	TRBJ1-5	TGTGCCAGCAGCTTTTCCTCGGTCCGGCCCCAGCATTTT	CASSFSSVRPQHF
-	TRBV7-6	few	TRBJ2-1	TGTGCCAGCAGCTTAGGTCAGGTAAATGAGCAGTTCTTC	CASSLGQVNEQFF
-	TRBV7-2	-	TRBJ1-6	TGTGCCAGCAGCTCCAGCCTATTATACCATAATTCACCCCTCCACTTT	CASSSSLLYHNSPLHF
TRBD1	TRBV28	-	TRBJ2-7	TGTGCCAGCAGCGTTGTGGGGACAGGGGACTCCGAGCAGTACTTC	CASSVVGTGDSEQYF
TRBD2	TRBV9	-	TRBJ2-1	TGTGCCAGCAGCGTAGGGCGGGAGGGTTACAATGAGCAGTTCTTC	CASSVGREGYNEQFF
-	TRBV20-1	few	TRBJ2-7	TGCAGTGCTGCCCCGATTTTCTCCTACGAGCAGTACTTC	CSAAPIFSYEQYF
-	TRBV5-4	few	TRBJ1-1	TGTGCCAGCAGCTTGGTCTCGGGACGGTCAGCTTTCTTT	CASSLVSGRSAFF
TRBD2	TRBV15	-	TRBJ2-3	TGTGCCACCAGCAGAGATGGTCTAGCGGGAGGCCCAGATACGCAGTATTTT	CATSRDGLAGGPDTQYF
-	TRBV27	-	TRBJ1-1	TGTGCCAGCAGAGCCGGGATGAACACTGAAGCTTTCTTT	CASRAGMNTEAFF
TRBD1	TRBV4-1	-	TRBJ1-1	TGCGCCAGCAGCCGAGGACAGGGGAGGACCACTGAAGCTTTCTTT	CASSRGQGRTTEAFF
TRBD2	TRBV4-1	-	TRBJ2-1	TGCGCCAGCAGCCCACGACTAGCGGGAGTTGATAATGAGCAGTTCTTC	CASSPRLAGVDNEQFF
TRBD2	TRBV3-1	-	TRBJ2-3	TGTGCCAGCAGCCTCCCCGGCAGCGGGAGACTTACAGATACGCAGTATTTT	CASSLPGSGRLTDTQYF
-	TRBV9	-	TRBJ2-7	TGTGCCAGCAGCGTAGACTCGTCAGCTTCCTACGAGCAGTACTTC	CASSVDSSASYEQYF
TRBD2	TRBV24-1	few	TRBJ2-1	TGTGCCACCAGTGATGCCGGGACTAGCGGTGTAGCCTCCTACAATGAGCAGTTCTTC	CATSDAGTSGVASYNEQFF